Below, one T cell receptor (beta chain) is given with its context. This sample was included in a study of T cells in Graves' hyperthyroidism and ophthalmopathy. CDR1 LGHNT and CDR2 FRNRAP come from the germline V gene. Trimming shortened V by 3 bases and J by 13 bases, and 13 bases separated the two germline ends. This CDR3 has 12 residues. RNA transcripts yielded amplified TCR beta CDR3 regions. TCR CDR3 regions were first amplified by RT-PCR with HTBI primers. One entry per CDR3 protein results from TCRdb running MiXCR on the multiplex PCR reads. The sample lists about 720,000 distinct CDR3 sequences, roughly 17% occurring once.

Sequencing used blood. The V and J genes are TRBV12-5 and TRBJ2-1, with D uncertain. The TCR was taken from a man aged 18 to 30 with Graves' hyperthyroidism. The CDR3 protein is CASGFPHNSQFF. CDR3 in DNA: TGTGCTAGTGGTTTCCCTCATAACAGTCAGTTCTTC.